This TCR beta chain was sequenced for a study of blood T cell repertoires in COVID-19. Study context: Both acute and convalescent COVID-19 samples were obtained from the United States, Italy and Spain.

Looked up from germline, CDR1 is MNHEY and CDR2 is SVGAGI. The CDR3 consists of 15 residues. The V and J ends lost 6 bases and 2 bases respectively, with 13 bases between them. Original analysis: Scientists estimated how many nucleated cells there were by amplifying reference gene primers. Data came from immunoSEQ multiplex PCR; TCRdb stores just in-frame clones and leaves some out. That table gives V, J and clone size, and the DNA gave D and trimming. The sample consists of over 250,000 clones, approximately 85% of them appearing once. This sequence joins TRBV6-5 and TRBJ2-2; D possibly corresponds to TRBD2 (5 bases). The clonotype originates from a woman between 65 and 79 years old with acute or convalescent COVID-19. The specimen was peripheral blood. The CDR3 spells CASSQVRGNTGELFF. The CDR3 DNA is TGTGCCAGCAGCCAGGTTCGGGGAAACACCGGGGAGCTGTTTTTT.